This T cell receptor (beta chain) appears in the sequencing data of a study of T cells in Graves' hyperthyroidism and ophthalmopathy. Between the trimmed V and J ends, which lost 6 bases and 1 base, there was a span of 13 bases. The V gene's germline CDR1 is MDHEN and CDR2 SYDVKM. CDR3 length equals 15 residues. Template material for amplifying TCR beta CDR3 regions consisted of RNA transcripts. During a first-round RT-PCR of the TCR CDR3, the HTBI primer set was used. TCRdb redid the calling of the multiplex PCR reads with MiXCR, one entry per CDR3 protein. The data hold 270,000 or so distinct CDR3 sequences, with less than 30% observed a single time.

Input material: blood. This receptor was taken from a man aged 40-49 years with Graves' hyperthyroidism that later progressed to Graves' ophthalmopathy. This sequence joins TRBV28 and TRBJ1-3; a weak D match, TRBD1 (5 bases). CDR3 protein: CASREGLGSGNTIYF. CDR3 nucleotides: TGTGCCAGCAGGGAGGGACTTGGTTCTGGAAACACCATATATTTT.